This TCR beta chain was obtained from a study of blood T cell repertoires in COVID-19. On the study more broadly: Sources were T cells, B-cell-depleted T cells, or PBMCs; the material itself was cDNA or gDNA.

This clone appeared a single time. Original analysis: For nucleated cells, counts were estimated from reference gene primer amplification. Assay used: immunoSEQ multiplex PCR; TCRdb lists only in-frame clones, some missing. That table is the source of V, J and clone size, and D and trimming were worked out from the DNA. The table has about 82,000 clones, 81% seen once. Germline V gene data show CDR1 as MDHEN and CDR2 as SYDVKM. Trimming stripped 5 bases from V and 5 bases from J, with 13 bases between. The CDR3 consists of 14 residues. The sample comprised peripheral blood. The TCR sequence derives from an elderly man with acute or convalescent COVID-19. The gene calls are TRBV28 and TRBJ2-1, with a possible D match to TRBD2 (6 bases). DNA for the CDR3: TGTGCCAGCAGTCCTGGGGGACTTAACAATGAGCAGTTCTTC. Encoded protein: CASSPGGLNNEQFF.